The 29 T cell receptor beta chains presented below share a single source sample, sequenced in a study of response to subunit inactivated influenza vaccine listed by TCRdb under 2018. Library creation used RT-PCR. The run used an Illumina HiSeq 2500. TCRdb trimmed public reads at Q25 via fastp, called clones via MiXCR and kept in-frame beta chains. Duplicate CDR3 protein sequences are folded into a single record with the most common DNA and genes. Present in this sample are about 150,000 distinct CDR3 sequences, approximately 11% of which were seen just once. Approximately 39% of the sample belongs to the ten largest clones. Sequenced here: CD8+ T cells sorted from PBMCs, sampled less than 30 months after vaccination. The receptors derive from a man aged 50 to 69 who received an inactivated influenza vaccine. Donor details come from another sample of the same person, matched by shared clones.

The chain uses TRBV30 and TRBJ1-1; D is undetermined. Deletions cut 0 bases from V and 8 bases from J, with 10 bases between. The CDR3 is made up of 12 amino acids. CDR1 and CDR2 (germline): GTSNPN, SVGIG (reference sequence). CDR3 in DNA: TGTGCCTGGAGTGTACCTTATAAAGAAGCTTTCTTT. Protein product: CAWSVPYKEAFF.

The chain uses TRBV11-2 and TRBJ1-1; no definite D call. Germline CDR1 and CDR2: SGHAT and FQNNGV. This CDR3 contains 11 residues. The CDR3 nucleotides are TGTGCTTCGGCTATGAACACTGAAGCTTTCTTT. This encodes CASAMNTEAFF.

This clonotype appeared many times. The chain carries TRBV4-3 and TRBJ2-2; perhaps TRBD1 as D (5 bases). The CDR3 sequence is 16 residues long. Germline CDR1 reads LGHNA; CDR2 reads YSLEER. The germline V and J ends were trimmed by 3 bases and 6 bases, with 17 bases remaining between them. Written as DNA, the CDR3 is TGCGCCAGCAGCCATTCCCCCAGGGCGATCCCCGGGGAGCTGTTTTTT. Residues: CASSHSPRAIPGELFF.

Only a few counts were recorded for this clonotype. This chain connects TRBV19 to TRBJ2-7; weak D call: TRBD2 (5 bases). The CDR3 has 16 amino acids. The germline V and J ends were trimmed by 3 bases and 3 bases, with 18 bases remaining between them. The germline V gene encodes CDR1 LNHDA and CDR2 SQIVND (reference sequence). CDR3 bases: TGTGCCAGTAGTATTTATGGACTCGGACGGAACTACGAGCAGTACTTC. It yields the protein CASSIYGLGRNYEQYF.

The rearrangement uses TRBV21-1 and TRBJ2-7; the table's D call of TRBD1 was not tested on the DNA. TRBV21-1 is listed as a pseudogene. This CDR3 is built from 14 residues. The CDR3 bases are TGTGCCAGCAGCCCTCCGGGACGGCACGACGAGCAGTACTTC. Residues: CASSPPGRHDEQYF.

This clonotype occurred many times. V is TRBV10-3 and J is TRBJ1-4, with D uncertain. Germline assignment: CDR1 ENHRY and CDR2 SYGVKD. This CDR3 is built from 11 residues. This CDR3 is CGLGLGEKLFF. CDR3 DNA sequence: TGTGGCCTCGGGTTGGGAGAAAAACTGTTTTTT.

DNA for the CDR3: TGCAGTGCTAGAGATTCGGGGGGGCCATTTCTCGATACGCAGTATTTT. Its translation is CSARDSGGPFLDTQYF. The V call is TRBV20-1, the J call TRBJ2-3; 8 bases fit TRBD2. The V segment lost 0 bases and the J segment 6 bases; nucleotides outside the gene matches: 11. The V gene's germline CDR1 is DFQATT and CDR2 SNEGSKA (reference sequence). This CDR3 comprises 16 residues.

The chain couples TRBV28 to TRBJ2-2, with TRBD1 as a possible D gene (6 bases). Trimming left V 2 bases short and J 6 bases short, with 13 bases between. Germline values: CDR1 MDHEN, CDR2 SYDVKM. The CDR3 runs to 15 residues. CDR3 DNA sequence: TGTGCCAGCAGTTTAAATTGGGGGCGGTCCGGGGAGCTGTTTTTT. This encodes CASSLNWGRSGELFF.

In its sample, this clonotype was seen many times. This chain connects TRBV15 to TRBJ2-5; tentatively, D is TRBD1 or TRBD2 (5 bases each). Germline loops: CDR1 LNHNV, CDR2 YYDKDF (reference sequence). This CDR3 comprises 15 residues. V dropped 6 bases and J dropped 1 base, with 15 bases sitting between them. CDR3 bases: TGTGCCACCAGTTCCGGGACCCCCGGCCAAGAGACCCAGTACTTC. It yields the protein CATSSGTPGQETQYF.

This rearrangement joins TRBV7-8 to TRBJ2-1; D call uncertain. Trimming removed 1 base from V and 0 bases from J, with 10 bases in between. The CDR3 consists of 16 residues. Per the germline V gene, CDR1 is SGHVS and CDR2 is FQNEAQ. The CDR3 DNA follows: TGTGCCAGCAGCTTAGGAACAAGTTCCTCCTACAATGAGCAGTTCTTC. The encoded protein is CASSLGTSSSYNEQFF. The variable domain in full, completed from reference TRBV7-8 and TRBJ2-1, reads GAGVSQSPRYKVAKRGQDVALRCDPISGHVSLFWYQQALGQGPEFLTYFQNEAQLDKSGLPSDRFFAERPEGSVSTLKIQRTQQEDSAVYLCASSLGTSSSYNEQFFGPGTRLTVL.

The chain recombines TRBV4-2 with TRBJ2-5, with D perhaps matching TRBD2 (6 bases). The CDR3 has 14 amino acids. The germline V and J ends were trimmed by 3 bases and 4 bases, with 12 bases remaining between them. Germline CDR1 reads LGHNA; CDR2 reads YNFKEQ. The DNA for the CDR3 is TGTGCCAGCAGCCAGGGCGCGGGGCGAGAGACCCAGTACTTC. Residues: CASSQGAGRETQYF.

The chain is built from TRBV6-2 or TRBV6-3 and TRBJ2-5; D is possibly TRBD1 or TRBD2 (5 bases each). V dropped 0 bases and J dropped 5 bases, with 7 bases sitting between them. CDR1 MNHEY and CDR2 SVGEGT come from the germline V gene. This CDR3 is built from 13 residues. The DNA for the CDR3 is TGTGCCAGCAGTTACTCGGGGGATGAGACCCAGTACTTC. Translation gives CASSYSGDETQYF.

This clonotype was seen more than once but under ten times. The chain employs TRBV3-1 and TRBJ2-7, with TRBD2 identical over 9 bases. J was trimmed by 4 bases and V by 2 bases; bases with no gene match: 3. The CDR3 spans 14 residues. Germline V CDR1 and CDR2: LGHDT, YNNKEL (reference sequence). The CDR3 is CASSQYSGSYEQYF. CDR3 DNA sequence: TGTGCCAGCAGCCAATATAGCGGGAGTTACGAGCAGTACTTC.

This clonotype was seen only a few times. The J gene is TRBJ2-1, the V gene TRBV27; D tentatively reads TRBD1 or TRBD2 (5 bases each). CDR1 is MNHEY, CDR2 SMNVEV, per germline (reference sequence). The V end lost 7 bases, the J end lost 7 bases, and 20 bases lay between the germline ends. The CDR3 loop spans 15 amino acids. The CDR3 bases are TGTGCCAGCACCCGGGAAGGGGCGCGTTGGAATGAGCAGTTCTTC. As protein: CASTREGARWNEQFF.

Ten or more counts support this clonotype. The J gene is TRBJ2-2, the V gene TRBV7-8, with TRBD1 matching 7 bases. J was trimmed by 2 bases and V by 4 bases; bases with no gene match: 4. This CDR3 is built from 15 residues. Germline lookup yields CDR1 SGHVS and CDR2 FQNEAQ. The CDR3 DNA reads TGTGCCAGCAGCTACAGGGGTTTCAACACCGGGGAGCTGTTTTTT. Protein: CASSYRGFNTGELFF. The full variable domain, completed using reference TRBV7-8 and TRBJ2-2, is GAGVSQSPRYKVAKRGQDVALRCDPISGHVSLFWYQQALGQGPEFLTYFQNEAQLDKSGLPSDRFFAERPEGSVSTLKIQRTQQEDSAVYLCASSYRGFNTGELFFGEGSRLTVL.

This clonotype was recorded a few times. V gene TRBV29-1 combines with J gene TRBJ2-3; 7 nucleotides agree with TRBD1. Germline V gene sequence: CDR1 SQVTM, CDR2 ANQGSEA. With 7 bases clipped from V and 1 base from J, the junction kept 8 bases outside the gene matches. The CDR3 length is 14 residues. CDR3 region: CSAEAGGRTDTQYF. The CDR3 DNA reads TGCAGCGCCGAAGCAGGGGGTCGCACAGATACGCAGTATTTT.

The V and J genes are TRBV6-5 and TRBJ2-5; D may be TRBD1 (8 bases). Germline-derived CDR1 and CDR2 are MNHEY and SVGAGI. The CDR3 runs to 13 residues. The V end was cut by 5 bases, the J end by 4 bases, with 11 bases between. CDR3 sequence reads: CASSNRGGETQYF. CDR3 sequence (DNA): TGTGCCAGCAGTAACAGGGGGGGAGAGACCCAGTACTTC.

V is TRBV6-4 and J is TRBJ1-5; unclear D gene. V was shortened by 2 bases and J by 7 bases, with 18 bases between the two germline ends. The CDR3 has 16 residues. The germline CDR1 and CDR2 sequences are MRHNA and SNTAGT. DNA of the CDR3: TGTGCCAGCAGTGACGCGGGCGAACCCGGGAGACAGCCCCAGCATTTT. Residues: CASSDAGEPGRQPQHF.

This chain connects TRBV28 to TRBJ1-1; the D gene is possibly TRBD1 (5 bases). The CDR3 is 13 amino acids. V lost 2 bases, J lost 3 bases, and 7 bases lay in between. The germline CDR1 and CDR2 sequences are MDHEN and SYDVKM. For the CDR3, the DNA is TGTGCCAGCAGTTTAGTGGGGGACACTGAAGCTTTCTTT. Translating it yields CASSLVGDTEAFF.

The CDR3 DNA sequence: TGTGCCAGCAGCTTAGCAGGGTTCGGGACCGGGGAGCTGTTTTTT. This encodes CASSLAGFGTGELFF. J is TRBJ2-2 and V is TRBV7-3, with D maybe TRBD1 (5 bases). Trimming took 2 bases from V and 5 from J, leaving 12 bases between them. This CDR3 spans 15 amino acids. Germline V gene sequence: CDR1 SGHTA, CDR2 FQGTGA.

This clonotype came up a few times. The chain carries TRBV6-5 and TRBJ2-7; 8 bases align to TRBD2. Trimming took 0 bases from V and 6 from J; bases not matched to a gene: 7. This CDR3 region has 15 residues. From germline, CDR1 is MNHEY and CDR2 SVGAGI. The CDR3 DNA follows: TGTGCCAGCAGTTACTCTGGGACTAGTGGATTCGAGCAGTACTTC. Translated, it gives CASSYSGTSGFEQYF.

This clonotype has a count of ten or more. This sequence joins TRBV4-1 and TRBJ2-7, with 9 bases identical to TRBD1. CDR1 and CDR2 (germline): MGHRA, YSYEKL. The CDR3 extends over 15 amino acids. The J segment lost 4 bases and the V segment lost 2 bases, leaving 6 bases of the junction unmatched. The CDR3 DNA sequence: TGCGCCAGCAGCCAAAAGACAGGGGGGTTTTACGAGCAGTACTTC. As protein: CASSQKTGGFYEQYF.

V is TRBV7-2 and J is TRBJ1-1; TRBD1 is a possible D gene (6 bases). This CDR3 has 14 amino acids. Germline assignment: CDR1 SGHTA and CDR2 FQGNSA. V lost 1 base and J lost 3, with 9 bases in between. The CDR3 is CASSLGYRDTEAFF. DNA of the CDR3: TGTGCCAGCAGCTTAGGCTACAGGGACACTGAAGCTTTCTTT.

V is TRBV3-1 and J is TRBJ2-3, with 7 positions matching TRBD2. This CDR3 has 17 amino acids. J was trimmed by 3 bases and V by 0 bases; bases with no gene match: 9. Germline V CDR1 and CDR2: LGHDT, YNNKEL (reference sequence). CDR3 region: CASSQDPAMGGTDTQYF. The DNA for the CDR3 is TGTGCCAGCAGCCAAGATCCGGCGATGGGGGGGACAGATACGCAGTATTTT.

The V call is TRBV15, the J call TRBJ2-7, with 7 bases matching TRBD1. Germline V gene sequence: CDR1 LNHNV, CDR2 YYDKDF (reference sequence). There are 17 residues in the CDR3. V was clipped by 5 bases and J by 0 bases; unmatched bases: 13. This chain's CDR3 is CATSGYNRDRSSYEQYF. CDR3 nucleotides: TGTGCCACCAGCGGATATAATCGGGACAGAAGCTCCTACGAGCAGTACTTC. The full variable domain, in which reference TRBV15 and TRBJ2-7 provide the parts outside the CDR3, is DAMVIQNPRYQVTQFGKPVTLSCSQTLNHNVMYWYQQKSSQAPKLLFHYYDKDFNNEADTPDNFQSRRPNTSFCFLDIRSPGLGDTAMYLCATSGYNRDRSSYEQYFGPGTRLTVT.

This clonotype was counted between two and nine times. The V gene is TRBV6-2 or TRBV6-3, the J gene TRBJ2-2; no reliable D call. Trimming pared 3 bases from V and 6 bases from J, leaving 2 bases between. CDR3 length: 11 amino acids. Germline loops: CDR1 MNHEY, CDR2 SVGEGT. CDR3 amino acids: CASSYPGELFF. CDR3 in DNA: TGTGCCAGCAGTTATCCCGGGGAGCTGTTTTTT.

J is TRBJ2-1 and V is TRBV6-1; the match to TRBD2 covers 8 bases. This CDR3 is 14 amino acids long. With 11 bases clipped from V and 3 bases from J, the junction kept 9 bases outside the gene matches. Germline V gene sequence: CDR1 MNHNS, CDR2 SASEGT. CDR3: CAAGASGFYNEQFF. CDR3 nucleotides: TGTGCCGCCGGGGCTAGCGGGTTCTACAATGAGCAGTTCTTC.

This clonotype was seen a handful of times. This sequence joins TRBV4-3 and TRBJ1-6, with unresolved D. This CDR3 has 15 amino acids. Trimming pared 0 bases from V and 12 bases from J, leaving 15 bases between. The V gene's germline CDR1 is LGHNA and CDR2 YSLEER. The CDR3 reads CASSQDLRRGRPLHF. Here the CDR3 DNA reads TGCGCCAGCAGCCAAGATCTTCGACGGGGAAGACCCCTCCACTTT.

In this sample, this clonotype turned up a few times. This chain joins TRBV5-6 and TRBJ1-2; tentative D call: TRBD1 (5 bases). This CDR3 comprises 14 residues. Germline V CDR1 and CDR2: SGHDT, YYEEEE. Trimming stripped 0 bases from V and 5 bases from J, with 11 bases between. CDR3 sequence (DNA): TGTGCCAGCAGCTTGGACCAGGGATATTATGGCTACACCTTC. Residues: CASSLDQGYYGYTF.